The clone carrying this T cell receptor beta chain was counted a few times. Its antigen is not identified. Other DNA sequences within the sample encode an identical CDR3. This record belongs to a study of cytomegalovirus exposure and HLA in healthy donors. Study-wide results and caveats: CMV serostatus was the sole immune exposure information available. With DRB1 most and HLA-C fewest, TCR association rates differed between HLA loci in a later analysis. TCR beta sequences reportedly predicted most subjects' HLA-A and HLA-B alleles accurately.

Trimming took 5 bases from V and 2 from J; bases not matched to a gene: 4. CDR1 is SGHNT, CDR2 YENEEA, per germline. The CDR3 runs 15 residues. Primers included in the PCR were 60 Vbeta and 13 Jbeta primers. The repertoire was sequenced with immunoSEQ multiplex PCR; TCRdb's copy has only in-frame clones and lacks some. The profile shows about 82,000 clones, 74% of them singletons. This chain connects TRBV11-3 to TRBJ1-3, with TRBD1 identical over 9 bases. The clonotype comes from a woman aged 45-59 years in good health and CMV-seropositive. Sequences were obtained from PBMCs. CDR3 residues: CASSPGQGPGNTIYF. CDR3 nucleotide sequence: TGTGCCAGCAGCCCGGGACAGGGCCCTGGAAACACCATATATTTT.